This T cell receptor beta chain was identified in a study of blood T cell repertoires in COVID-19. As for the study in general: Both acute and convalescent COVID-19 samples were obtained from the United States, Italy and Spain. PBMCs, B-cell-depleted T cells, or T cells were the source of the cDNA or gDNA that made up the material.

In the authors' methods: Scientists estimated how many nucleated cells there were by amplifying reference gene primers. Clones were sequenced by immunoSEQ multiplex PCR, and TCRdb holds only the in-frame ones, with some missing. For V, J and clone size, that table is used; D and trimming come from the DNA. The table shows 90,000 to 140,000 clones, with 85% occurring only once. Germline loops: CDR1 MNHNY, CDR2 SVGAGI (reference sequence). V was shortened by 6 bases and J by 2 bases, with 16 bases between the two germline ends. The CDR3 has 15 amino acids. The chain joins TRBV6-6 to TRBJ1-2, with a weak D call TRBD1 (5 bases). The sequenced sample was peripheral blood. The clonotype comes from a man aged 45-65 years with acute or convalescent COVID-19. CDR3 sequence reads: CASRQKIQGNYGYTF. CDR3 in DNA: TGTGCCAGCAGACAAAAAATTCAGGGAAACTATGGCTACACCTTC.